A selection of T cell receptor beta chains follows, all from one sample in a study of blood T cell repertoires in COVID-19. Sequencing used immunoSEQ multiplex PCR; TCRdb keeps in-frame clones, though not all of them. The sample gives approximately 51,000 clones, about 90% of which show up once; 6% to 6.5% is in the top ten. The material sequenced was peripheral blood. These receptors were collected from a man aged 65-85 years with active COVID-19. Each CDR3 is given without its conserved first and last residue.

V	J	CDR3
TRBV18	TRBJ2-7	ASSPKGQAAYEQY
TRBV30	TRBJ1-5	AWSVHRGQTPQH
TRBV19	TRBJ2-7	ASSITEKASYEQY
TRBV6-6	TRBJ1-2	ASSYLDRSGGYT
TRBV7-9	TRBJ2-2	ASSLELKTGELF
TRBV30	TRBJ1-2	AWSLTGLAYGYT
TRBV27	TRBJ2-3	ASMIGGSVTQY
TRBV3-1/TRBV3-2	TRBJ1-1	ASTAGTGNTEAF
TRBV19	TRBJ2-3	ASKAARQTDTQY
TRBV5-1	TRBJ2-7	ASSLNRGPFYEQY
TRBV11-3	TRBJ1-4	ASSLDGQGETNEKLF
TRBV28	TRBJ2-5	ASSQGQETQY
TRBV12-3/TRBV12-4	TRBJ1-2	ASSAGPGYT
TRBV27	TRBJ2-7	ASSFGQGSEQY
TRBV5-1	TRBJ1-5	ASSLGDSYSNQPQH
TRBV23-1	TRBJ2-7	ASSSRDRGWPDFYEQY
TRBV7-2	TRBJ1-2	ASSPLQGLGGYT
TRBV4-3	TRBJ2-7	ASSQDLAGGTYEQY